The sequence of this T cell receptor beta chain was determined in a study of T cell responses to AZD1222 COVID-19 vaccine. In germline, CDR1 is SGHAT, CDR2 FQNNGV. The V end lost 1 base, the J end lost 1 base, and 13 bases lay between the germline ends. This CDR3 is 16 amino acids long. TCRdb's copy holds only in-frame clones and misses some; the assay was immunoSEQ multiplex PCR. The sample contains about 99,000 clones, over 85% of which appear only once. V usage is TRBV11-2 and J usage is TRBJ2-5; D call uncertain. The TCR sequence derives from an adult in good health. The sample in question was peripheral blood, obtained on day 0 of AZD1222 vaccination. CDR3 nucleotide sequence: TGTGCCAGCAGCTTAGGTGGCTGGGGTGTCCAAGAGACCCAGTACTTC. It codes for CASSLGGWGVQETQYF.